Listed below are T cell receptor beta chains from one sample, sequenced in a study of a mutant IDH1 vaccine in newly diagnosed glioma. Only in-frame clones appear in the TCRdb table, and some are missing; sequencing was by immunoSEQ multiplex PCR. Of tens of thousands of clones in the sample, around four fifths were seen once. What these receptors recognize is not known. The sequences come from PBMCs, collected from a glioma patient whose treatment included an IDH1 peptide vaccine. The receptors were sampled from a man aged 50-59 years with glioma. Both conserved end residues are part of each CDR3. Each record gives: clone size, V gene, J gene, D gene, CDR3 length, CDR3 DNA, CDR3 protein. D genes are given only for firm matches. Clone size is shown for a subset of rows, as once, few, many or a class of expanded clone.

size: .; V: TRBV27; J: TRBJ1-1; D: TRBD1; length: 13; DNA: TGTGCCAGCGGGACAGCGATGAACACTGAAGCTTTCTTT; CDR3: CASGTAMNTEAFF
size: .; V: TRBV2; J: TRBJ1-4; D: .; length: 14; DNA: TGTGCCAGCAACGCCCTGGGAGGGTTGGAAAAACTGTTTTTT; CDR3: CASNALGGLEKLFF
size: .; V: TRBV4-3; J: TRBJ2-1; D: TRBD2; length: 15; DNA: TGCGCCAGCAGTCCTAGCGGGGGGGTCTGGAATGAGCAGTTCTTC; CDR3: CASSPSGGVWNEQFF
size: .; V: TRBV30; J: TRBJ2-2; D: .; length: 15; DNA: TGTGCCTGGAGTAAAGCGGTTATAAACACCGGGGAGCTGTTTTTT; CDR3: CAWSKAVINTGELFF
size: .; V: TRBV30; J: TRBJ1-5; D: TRBD1; length: 13; DNA: TGTGCCTGGGGGGACAGAATAAATCAGCCCCAGCATTTT; CDR3: CAWGDRINQPQHF
size: .; V: TRBV6-6; J: TRBJ2-7; D: TRBD1; length: 15; DNA: TGTGCCAGCAGTGGACAGGGGCCCAACCCCTACGAGCAGTACTTC; CDR3: CASSGQGPNPYEQYF
size: .; V: TRBV11-3; J: TRBJ2-2; D: .; length: 14; DNA: TGTGCCAGCAGCTTAGATCAGGACACCGGGGAGCTGTTTTTT; CDR3: CASSLDQDTGELFF
size: .; V: TRBV6-6; J: TRBJ1-4; D: .; length: 14; DNA: TGTGCCAGCAGTTACTCGAAGGGGAATGAAAAACTGTTTTTT; CDR3: CASSYSKGNEKLFF
size: .; V: TRBV5-4; J: TRBJ2-7; D: .; length: 12; DNA: TGTGCCAGCAGCTTGGACGGGGTGAGGCAGTACTTC; CDR3: CASSLDGVRQYF
size: .; V: TRBV7-6; J: TRBJ2-1; D: TRBD1; length: 12; DNA: TGTGCCAGCAGCGAACAGGGGAATGAGCAGTTCTTC; CDR3: CASSEQGNEQFF
size: .; V: TRBV19; J: TRBJ2-7; D: TRBD1; length: 15; DNA: TGTGCCAGTAGTATAACGTGGACAGGGGCCTACGAGCAGTACTTC; CDR3: CASSITWTGAYEQYF
size: few; V: TRBV27; J: TRBJ1-5; D: TRBD1; length: 14; DNA: TGTGCCAGCAGGGGACAGGGGTTCAATCAGCCCCAGCATTTT; CDR3: CASRGQGFNQPQHF
size: .; V: TRBV7-9; J: TRBJ1-5; D: .; length: 16; DNA: TGTGCCAGCAGCTCCGGGACATCTTCTAGCAATCAGCCCCAGCATTTT; CDR3: CASSSGTSSSNQPQHF
size: .; V: TRBV19; J: TRBJ1-2; D: .; length: 13; DNA: TGTGCCAGTACTAGGGGTCCTAACTATGGCTACACCTTC; CDR3: CASTRGPNYGYTF
size: .; V: TRBV7-2; J: TRBJ2-3; D: TRBD1; length: 15; DNA: TGTGCCAGCAACCCCCGGCCCGGGGACAGGGATACGCAGTATTTT; CDR3: CASNPRPGDRDTQYF
size: .; V: TRBV7-9; J: TRBJ2-2; D: TRBD1; length: 13; DNA: TGTGCCAGCAGCGGACAGGGCTCCGGGGAGCTGTTTTTT; CDR3: CASSGQGSGELFF
size: .; V: TRBV14; J: TRBJ2-3; D: .; length: 13; DNA: TGTGCCAGCGTATCTAGGTACACAGATACGCAGTATTTT; CDR3: CASVSRYTDTQYF
size: .; V: TRBV7-2; J: TRBJ2-2; D: .; length: 15; DNA: TGTGCCAGCAGCCAGGCCCCCAGGGGGGCCGGGGAGCTGTTTTTT; CDR3: CASSQAPRGAGELFF
size: .; V: TRBV30; J: TRBJ1-1; D: .; length: 14; DNA: TGTGCCTGGGGCCGGGAAAGGGACTTACCTGAAGCTTTCTTT; CDR3: CAWGRERDLPEAFF
size: .; V: TRBV11-2; J: TRBJ2-3; D: .; length: 12; DNA: TGTGCCAGCAGATTTAGCACAGATACGCAGTATTTT; CDR3: CASRFSTDTQYF
size: few; V: TRBV19; J: TRBJ1-4; D: TRBD1; length: 16; DNA: TGTGCCAGTAGCTCCGGGACAGGGACAACTAATGAAAAACTGTTTTTT; CDR3: CASSSGTGTTNEKLFF
size: .; V: TRBV11-1; J: TRBJ1-2; D: .; length: 15; DNA: TGTGCCAGCAGCCCGTCCGGGGCCAAAACCTATGGCTACACCTTC; CDR3: CASSPSGAKTYGYTF
size: few; V: TRBV6-5; J: TRBJ2-7; D: .; length: 12; DNA: TGTGCCAGCAGCTTGGACGGTTACGAGCAGTACTTC; CDR3: CASSLDGYEQYF
size: few; V: TRBV5-1; J: TRBJ2-1; D: .; length: 15; DNA: TGCGCCAGCAGCTTGGCGGGGGCAGACCAGGATGAGCAGTTCTTC; CDR3: CASSLAGADQDEQFF
size: .; V: TRBV18; J: TRBJ1-1; D: TRBD1; length: 15; DNA: TGTGCCAGCTCAGTACAGGGGCGGATGAACACTGAAGCTTTCTTT; CDR3: CASSVQGRMNTEAFF
size: .; V: TRBV6-1; J: TRBJ1-5; D: .; length: 15; DNA: TGTGCCAGCAGCCTCGAAGGACAGAACAATCAGCCCCAGCATTTT; CDR3: CASSLEGQNNQPQHF
size: .; V: TRBV29-1; J: TRBJ2-3; D: .; length: 11; DNA: TGCAGCTCTGACCCCACAGATACGCAGTATTTT; CDR3: CSSDPTDTQYF
size: .; V: TRBV19; J: TRBJ2-1; D: .; length: 15; DNA: TGTGCCAGTAGTATAGGAGGACCAATGGGCAATGAGCAGTTCTTC; CDR3: CASSIGGPMGNEQFF
size: once; V: TRBV28; J: TRBJ1-5; D: .; length: 12; DNA: TGTGCCAGCAGTTCGGGCAATCAGCCCCAGCATTTT; CDR3: CASSSGNQPQHF
size: .; V: TRBV28; J: TRBJ2-7; D: .; length: 15; DNA: TGTGCCAGCCTGCGGGGAGGGGGACAGCTCTACGAGCAGTACTTC; CDR3: CASLRGGGQLYEQYF
size: .; V: TRBV7-9; J: TRBJ1-3; D: .; length: 14; DNA: TGTGCCAGCAGCCCTTCAGGGACTGGAAACACCATATATTTT; CDR3: CASSPSGTGNTIYF
size: .; V: TRBV9; J: TRBJ1-1; D: TRBD1; length: 15; DNA: TGTGCCAGCAGCGTAGGTGACAGGGTGTACACTGAAGCTTTCTTT; CDR3: CASSVGDRVYTEAFF
size: .; V: TRBV19; J: TRBJ2-5; D: .; length: 13; DNA: TGTGCCAGTAGTACAACAGGGTTAGAGACCCAGTACTTC; CDR3: CASSTTGLETQYF
size: .; V: TRBV19; J: TRBJ2-3; D: TRBD1; length: 14; DNA: TGTGCCAGTACCCGGGACAGGGGGCCTGATACGCAGTATTTT; CDR3: CASTRDRGPDTQYF
size: .; V: TRBV6-5; J: TRBJ2-1; D: TRBD2; length: 15; DNA: TGTGCCAGCAGTCCTTCGGGGGGGCCCTACAATGAGCAGTTCTTC; CDR3: CASSPSGGPYNEQFF
size: .; V: TRBV28; J: TRBJ2-5; D: TRBD2; length: 14; DNA: TGTGCCAGCATTTTAGCGGGCGCCACCGGGACCCAGTACTTC; CDR3: CASILAGATGTQYF
size: .; V: TRBV15; J: TRBJ1-2; D: TRBD1; length: 16; DNA: TGTGCCACCAGCAGAGATGGGACAGGGACTAACTATGGCTACACCTTC; CDR3: CATSRDGTGTNYGYTF
size: .; V: TRBV5-4; J: TRBJ2-6; D: .; length: 17; DNA: TGTGCCAGCAGCTCGCAGTCCGAATCCCCTGGGGCCAACGTCCTGACTTTC; CDR3: CASSSQSESPGANVLTF
size: .; V: TRBV5-4; J: TRBJ2-2; D: TRBD1; length: 16; DNA: TGTGCCAGCAGCTCCGCAGGGGGCGCCGGGACCGGGGAGCTGTTTTTT; CDR3: CASSSAGGAGTGELFF
size: .; V: TRBV6-5; J: TRBJ2-1; D: TRBD2; length: 13; DNA: TGTGCCAGCGGGGGGGGGTCCTACAATGAGCAGTTCTTC; CDR3: CASGGGSYNEQFF
size: .; V: TRBV15; J: TRBJ1-1; D: .; length: 15; DNA: TGTGCCACCAGCAGCCAGGCAGGGTTGGGCACTGAAGCTTTCTTT; CDR3: CATSSQAGLGTEAFF
size: .; V: TRBV5-4; J: TRBJ2-4; D: .; length: 14; DNA: TGTGCCAGCAGCTTGGGGGACTCCGGAGACATTCAGTACTTC; CDR3: CASSLGDSGDIQYF
size: few; V: TRBV4-1; J: TRBJ1-1; D: .; length: 13; DNA: TGCGCCAGCAGCCCAGAGGAGGGCACTGAAGCTTTCTTT; CDR3: CASSPEEGTEAFF
size: .; V: TRBV29-1; J: TRBJ2-7; D: TRBD1; length: 15; DNA: TGCAGCGTTGAAGTTGGGTACAGGGGGTCCTACGAGCAGTACTTC; CDR3: CSVEVGYRGSYEQYF
size: medium-sized; V: TRBV7-9; J: TRBJ1-5; D: .; length: 16; DNA: TGTGCCAGCAGCTTAGGTGGGGATTATAGCAATCAGCCCCAGCATTTT; CDR3: CASSLGGDYSNQPQHF
size: .; V: TRBV6-5; J: TRBJ1-2; D: .; length: 14; DNA: TGTGCCAGCAGTTACTCGCCGGGGTCATATGGCTACACCTTC; CDR3: CASSYSPGSYGYTF